A single sample is the source of the 9 T cell receptor beta chains below, sequenced in a study of T-cell memory formation after mild COVID-19. TCRdb analysed the 5' RACE reads with MiXCR anew, one entry per CDR3 protein. The data contain 120,000 to 150,000 distinct CDR3 sequences, 6% of them singletons. The material sequenced was PBMCs or a T cell subset sorted from them (not recorded which). These receptors originate from an adult woman who had mild COVID-19 (a few samples of this study predate the infection). Cell type and time point are not known.

This clonotype was found a few times. The chain has TRBV29-1 and TRBJ1-1; no clear D. Between the trimmed V and J ends, which lost 0 bases and 5 bases, there was a span of 7 bases. Germline CDR1 reads SQVTM; CDR2 reads ANQGSEA. The CDR3 totals 12 residues. The CDR3 loop is CSVEDPGTEAFF. The CDR3 DNA follows: TGCAGCGTTGAAGATCCCGGGACTGAAGCTTTCTTT.

This clonotype was counted between two and nine times. J is TRBJ1-6 and V is TRBV6-6; the match to TRBD1 covers 9 bases. The CDR3 extends over 15 amino acids. Trimming removed 4 bases from V and 10 bases from J; junction bases left unmatched: 8. Germline V gene lookup returns CDR1 MNHNY and CDR2 SVGAGI (reference sequence). The CDR3 region has the DNA TGTGCCAGCAGTTCCCGGGACAGGGTGGCCTCACCCCTCCACTTT. As protein: CASSSRDRVASPLHF.

This clonotype came up a few times. The V and J genes are TRBV7-9 and TRBJ2-7; tentatively, D is TRBD2 (7 bases). Trimming stripped 3 bases from V and 5 bases from J, with 17 bases between. Looked up from germline, CDR1 is SEHNR and CDR2 is FQNEAQ (reference sequence). The CDR3 runs 15 residues. The CDR3 DNA reads TGTGCCAGCAGCTTGCTCCCGGGGGGCAAGGACGAGCAGTACTTC. It encodes CASSLLPGGKDEQYF.

This clonotype was counted between two and nine times. As DNA, the CDR3 is TGCAGCGTTGGTATGGACAGGGGATACGAGCAGTACTTC. This translates into CSVGMDRGYEQYF. This sequence joins TRBV29-1 and TRBJ2-7; 9 bases fit TRBD1. Germline assignment: CDR1 SQVTM and CDR2 ANQGSEA. V dropped 4 bases and J dropped 4; count of bases not matched to a gene: 5. The CDR3 covers 13 residues.

This clonotype was seen many times. This sequence joins TRBV15 and TRBJ2-4, with D perhaps matching TRBD2 (6 bases). Trimming stripped 4 bases from V and 6 bases from J, with 22 bases between. CDR1 is LNHNV and CDR2 is YYDKDF in the germline V gene (reference sequence). The CDR3 contains 17 residues. The CDR3: CATSTHKPGVRGNIQYF. The DNA of the CDR3 is TGTGCCACCAGCACCCACAAACCGGGAGTCCGGGGAAACATTCAGTACTTC.

The chain uses TRBV7-2 and TRBJ2-3; TRBD1 might be the D (6 bases). Trimming pared 2 bases from V and 7 bases from J, leaving 13 bases between. The V gene's germline CDR1 is SGHTA and CDR2 FQGNSA. CDR3 length equals 14 residues. CDR3 nucleotide sequence: TGTGCCAGCAGCTTAACAGGGCCCGAGAATACGCAGTATTTT. It yields the protein CASSLTGPENTQYF.

At least ten counts were recorded for this clonotype. The rearrangement links TRBV7-2 to TRBJ2-5; 9 positions agree with TRBD2. This CDR3 spans 14 amino acids. Trimming removed 5 bases from V and 4 bases from J; junction bases left unmatched: 5. Germline V gene sequence: CDR1 SGHTA, CDR2 FQGNSA. CDR3 bases: TGTGCCAGCAGCCTAGGGACTAGCAGAGAGACCCAGTACTTC. Translation: CASSLGTSRETQYF.

The sample holds a few counts of this clonotype. The CDR3 protein is CASSEGGLAGEGELFF. DNA of the CDR3: TGTGCCAGCAGTGAAGGCGGACTAGCGGGAGAAGGAGAGCTGTTTTTT. The chain uses TRBV2 and TRBJ2-2; TRBD2 matches at 13 bases. V shed 1 base and J 11 bases; nucleotides not matched to a gene: 7. Germline V gene sequence: CDR1 SNHLY, CDR2 FYNNEI. The CDR3 spans 16 residues.

The rearrangement uses TRBV5-5 and TRBJ1-4; D may be TRBD1 (6 bases). The CDR3 is 16 residues long. Germline loops: CDR1 SGHKS, CDR2 YYEKEE (reference sequence). Trimming cost V 4 bases and J 4 bases, with 17 bases left between them. The DNA of the CDR3 is TGTGCCAGCAGCCCTTCGCGGACAGCGCTTAATGAAAAACTGTTTTTT. Protein sequence: CASSPSRTALNEKLFF.